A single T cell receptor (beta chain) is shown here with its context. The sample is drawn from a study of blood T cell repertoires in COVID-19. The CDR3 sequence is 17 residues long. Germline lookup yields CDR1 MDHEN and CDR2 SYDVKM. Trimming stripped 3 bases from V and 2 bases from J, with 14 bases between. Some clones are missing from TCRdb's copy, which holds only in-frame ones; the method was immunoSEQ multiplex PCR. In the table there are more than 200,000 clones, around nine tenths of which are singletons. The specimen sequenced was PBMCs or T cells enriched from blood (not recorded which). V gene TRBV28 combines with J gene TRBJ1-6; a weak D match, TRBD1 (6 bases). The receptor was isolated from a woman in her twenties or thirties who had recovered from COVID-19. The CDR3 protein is CASSFVKGVTYNSPLHF. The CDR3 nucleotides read TGTGCCAGCAGTTTCGTTAAGGGGGTAACCTATAATTCACCCCTCCACTTT.